Below, 24 T cell receptor beta chains from the same sample are listed, as sequenced in a study of blood T cell repertoires in COVID-19. Data came from immunoSEQ multiplex PCR; TCRdb stores just in-frame clones and leaves some out. This sample has around 250,000 clones; over 75% occur once, and the top ten carry more than 1.5%. Sequences were obtained from peripheral blood. The receptors come from a man aged 25-40 years who had recovered from COVID-19.

The CDR3: CASSLGYREGYTF. The CDR3 DNA follows: TGTGCCAGCAGCTTAGGGTACCGGGAGGGCTACACCTTC. The chain combines TRBV7-8 with TRBJ1-2; D remains unclear. Germline V gives CDR1 SGHVS, CDR2 FQNEAQ. CDR3 size: 13 residues. Trimming removed 1 base at V and 8 bases at J, with 11 bases between.

The chain links TRBV3-1 (or the pseudogene TRBV3-2) to TRBJ1-2, with D hard to call. Germline CDR1 reads LGHDT; CDR2 reads YNNKEL (reference sequence). The CDR3 is 12 amino acids. Trimming stripped 1 base from V and 7 bases from J, with 7 bases between. CDR3 amino acids: CASSQVRAGYTF. The DNA for the CDR3 is TGTGCCAGCAGCCAAGTGAGGGCTGGCTACACCTTC.

This chain links TRBV10-3 with TRBJ2-1; D gene ambiguous. V was cut by 3 bases and J by 6 bases, with 12 bases left in between. The CDR3 spans 14 residues. The germline CDR1 and CDR2 sequences are ENHRY and SYGVKD. The CDR3 reads CAISDTLGLNEQFF. The CDR3 DNA follows: TGTGCCATCAGTGATACCCTGGGCCTCAATGAGCAGTTCTTC.

The table lists this clone with a few counts. Other DNA sequences in the sample encode the same CDR3. This chain uses TRBV19 with TRBJ2-3; a possible D gene is TRBD1 (6 bases). V was cut by 5 bases and J by 4 bases, with 10 bases left in between. This CDR3 region has 13 residues. Looked up from germline, CDR1 is LNHDA and CDR2 is SQIVND (reference sequence). The CDR3 DNA reads TGTGCCAGTAGTGTACGACAGGCAGATACGCAGTATTTT. This sequence encodes CASSVRQADTQYF.

CDR3 amino acids: CASGLDPNSMRQDTEAFF. In DNA form, the CDR3 reads TGTGCTAGTGGTTTGGATCCCAACTCGATGAGACAAGACACTGAAGCTTTCTTT. The chain employs TRBV12-5 and TRBJ1-1; D unresolved. Trimming removed 1 base at V and 3 bases at J, with 21 bases between. This CDR3 spans 18 amino acids. Germline-derived CDR1 and CDR2 are LGHNT and FRNRAP. The variable domain in full, completed from reference TRBV12-5 and TRBJ1-1, reads DARVTQTPRHKVTEMGQEVTMRCQPILGHNTVFWYRQTMMQGLELLAYFRNRAPLDDSGMPKDRFSAEMPDATLATLKIQPSEPRDSAVYFCASGLDPNSMRQDTEAFFGQGTRLTVV.

The chain recombines TRBV3-1 (or the pseudogene TRBV3-2) with TRBJ1-1, with 8 bases that match TRBD1. The V gene's germline CDR1 is LGHDT and CDR2 YNNKEL (reference sequence). The V segment lost 2 bases and the J segment 4 bases; nucleotides outside the gene matches: 3. There are 14 residues in the CDR3. The CDR3 region has the DNA TGTGCCAGCAGCCAACAGGGGGCCGGCACTGAAGCTTTCTTT. Its translation is CASSQQGAGTEAFF.

This clone was seen a single time. The chain couples TRBV28 to TRBJ2-7; 11 nucleotides align to TRBD1. The germline V gene encodes CDR1 MDHEN and CDR2 SYDVKM. This CDR3 region has 15 residues. With V trimmed by 7 bases and J by 3 bases, 8 bases remained unmatched. CDR3: CASTGGGTGGYEQYV. CDR3 in DNA: TGTGCCAGCACCGGAGGGGGGACAGGGGGCTACGAGCAGTACGTC.

The gene calls are TRBV3-1 (or the pseudogene TRBV3-2) and TRBJ1-2; D gene uncertain. The length of the CDR3 is 14 residues. Deletions cut 0 bases from V and 7 bases from J, with 12 bases between. The V gene's germline CDR1 is LGHDT and CDR2 YNNKEL (reference sequence). CDR3 bases: TGTGCCAGCAGCCAAGAGGCATCCCTGTCTGGCTACACCTTC. Its translation is CASSQEASLSGYTF.

The genes are TRBV21-1 and TRBJ1-3; TRBD1, the D gene given by the table, was not confirmed from the DNA. TRBV21-1 is recorded as a pseudogene. The CDR3 is 17 amino acids. CDR3 DNA: TGTGCCAGCACCAAGGAGGGACAGACGTTCTCTGGAAACACCATATATTTT. This translates into CASTKEGQTFSGNTIYF.

The chain is built from TRBV7-2 and TRBJ2-2; D ambiguous. Germline values: CDR1 SGHTA, CDR2 FQGNSA. V was clipped by 0 bases and J by 5 bases, with 4 bases between them. The CDR3 contains 13 residues. The CDR3 is CASSLALTGELFF. DNA of the CDR3: TGTGCCAGCAGCTTAGCTTTAACCGGGGAGCTGTTTTTT. Supplemented by reference TRBV7-2 and TRBJ2-2, the full variable domain reads GAGVSQSPSNKVTEKGKDVELRCDPISGHTALYWYRQSLGQGLEFLIYFQGNSAPDKSGLPSDRFSAERTGGSVSTLTIQRTQQEDSAVYLCASSLALTGELFFGEGSRLTVL.

V and J are TRBV28 and TRBJ1-5, with a weak D call TRBD1 (5 bases). V shed 5 bases and J shed 1 base, with 15 bases lying between them. The CDR3 length is 16 residues. Germline V gene data show CDR1 as MDHEN and CDR2 as SYDVKM. CDR3 in amino acids: CASSPGWLLSNQPQHF. CDR3 sequence (DNA): TGTGCCAGCAGTCCAGGGTGGCTCTTGAGCAATCAGCCCCAGCATTTT.

The J gene is TRBJ2-1, the V gene TRBV6-6; D is perhaps TRBD1 (5 bases). V lost 6 bases and J lost 7, with 13 bases in between. Germline V CDR1 and CDR2: MNHNY, SVGAGI (reference sequence). The CDR3 has 13 residues. CDR3 amino acids: CASSSYSGNEQFF. The CDR3 coding sequence is TGTGCCAGCAGCTCCTATTCAGGGAATGAGCAGTTCTTC.

This CDR3 is CASRSPTGELFF. CDR3 nucleotides: TGTGCCAGCCGGTCCCCTACCGGGGAGCTGTTTTTT. The gene calls are TRBV12-3 or TRBV12-4 and TRBJ2-2; D is undetermined. This CDR3 has 12 residues. Trimming left V 8 bases short and J 5 bases short, with 9 bases between.

The V and J genes are TRBV7-2 and TRBJ2-3; maybe TRBD2 (6 bases). V gave up 0 bases and J gave up 0 bases, with 7 bases separating them. Germline V CDR1 and CDR2: SGHTA, FQGNSA. The CDR3 contains 15 residues. CDR3 residues: CASSLAGGSTDTQYF. In nucleotides, the CDR3 is TGTGCCAGCAGCTTAGCGGGGGGTAGCACAGATACGCAGTATTTT. The whole variable domain, filled in from reference TRBV7-2 and TRBJ2-3, reads GAGVSQSPSNKVTEKGKDVELRCDPISGHTALYWYRQSLGQGLEFLIYFQGNSAPDKSGLPSDRFSAERTGGSVSTLTIQRTQQEDSAVYLCASSLAGGSTDTQYFGPGTRLTVL.

The V call is TRBV2, the J call TRBJ2-5; D ambiguous. The V end was cut by 8 bases, the J end by 1 base, with 11 bases between. The germline V gene encodes CDR1 SNHLY and CDR2 FYNNEI. This CDR3 spans 13 amino acids. This CDR3 is CASLGAAQETQYF. As DNA, the CDR3 is TGTGCCAGCCTAGGTGCAGCCCAAGAGACCCAGTACTTC.

The V and J genes are TRBV19 and TRBJ1-5; 7 bases agree with TRBD1. After removal of 8 bases from V and 3 bases from J, the junction contained 4 bases not matched to a gene. CDR1 and CDR2 (germline): LNHDA, SQIVND (reference sequence). This CDR3 region has 13 residues. The CDR3 loop reads CASSGQLNQPQHF. CDR3 DNA: TGTGCCAGTTCGGGACAGCTCAATCAGCCCCAGCATTTT. The entire variable domain, with the rest obtained from reference TRBV19 and TRBJ1-5, is as follows: DGGITQSPKYLFRKEGQNVTLSCEQNLNHDAMYWYRQDPGQGLRLIYYSQIVNDFQKGDIAEGYSVSREKKESFPLTVTSAQKNPTAFYLCASSGQLNQPQHFGDGTRLSIL.

This clone was picked up one time. The chain has TRBV2 and TRBJ1-2, with D possibly matching TRBD1 (5 bases). Trimming took 3 bases from V and 6 from J, leaving 17 bases between them. The germline CDR1 and CDR2 sequences are SNHLY and FYNNEI. This CDR3 is built from 15 residues. The CDR3 here is CASSDNPGLVNGYTF. CDR3 DNA: TGTGCCAGCAGTGATAACCCAGGGTTGGTTAATGGCTACACCTTC.

Only one count was recorded for this clone. The chain has TRBV6-1 and TRBJ1-1, with unresolved D. V gave up 2 bases and J gave up 2 bases, with 6 bases separating them. The CDR3 totals 13 residues. Germline lookup yields CDR1 MNHNS and CDR2 SASEGT. As DNA, the CDR3 is TGTGCCAGCAGTGAAAATATAAACACTGAAGCTTTCTTT. It codes for CASSENINTEAFF.

The V and J genes are TRBV28 and TRBJ2-7; 10 bases match TRBD1. Germline loops: CDR1 MDHEN, CDR2 SYDVKM. The V and J ends lost 7 bases and 0 bases, in that order; junction bases with no gene match: 3. CDR3 length equals 14 residues. The CDR3 DNA reads as TGTGCCAGCACCAGACAGGGGGCCTCCTACGAGCAGTACGTC. Translation: CASTRQGASYEQYV.

The rearrangement uses TRBV6-6 and TRBJ2-1, with 9 bases that match TRBD1. This CDR3 comprises 17 residues. The germline V gene has CDR1 MNHNY and CDR2 SVGAGI (reference sequence). J gave up 7 bases and V 5 bases, and 15 bases lay outside the gene matches. The CDR3 spells CASSLKPGQGFYNEQFF. As DNA, the CDR3 is TGTGCCAGCAGTCTTAAACCGGGACAGGGATTTTATAATGAGCAGTTCTTC.

The chain combines TRBV15 with TRBJ2-2; the match to TRBD2 covers 9 bases. V lost 3 bases and J lost 4; bases outside the gene matches: 9. CDR3 length: 17 residues. CDR1 LNHNV and CDR2 YYDKDF come from the germline V gene (reference sequence). This CDR3 is CATSRTAGGSITGELFF. CDR3 DNA sequence: TGTGCCACCAGCAGGACCGCGGGGGGGAGCATCACCGGGGAGCTGTTTTTT.

J is TRBJ2-7 and V is TRBV2, with 7 nucleotides matching TRBD1. Trimming took 7 bases from V and 3 from J; bases not matched to a gene: 9. Germline lookup yields CDR1 SNHLY and CDR2 FYNNEI. This CDR3 region has 14 residues. In DNA, the CDR3 is TGTGCCAGCACTATGACAGGGTTCTACTACGAGCAGTACTTC. Encoded protein: CASTMTGFYYEQYF.

DNA of the CDR3: TGTGCCAGCAGTATGGGGGGAGAGGTCCTCGAGCAGTACTTC. This codes for CASSMGGEVLEQYF. V is TRBV27 and J is TRBJ2-7; a weak D match, TRBD2 (6 bases). Trimming stripped 5 bases from V and 6 bases from J, with 17 bases between. Germline loops: CDR1 MNHEY, CDR2 SMNVEV (reference sequence). This CDR3 is 14 amino acids long.

The chain carries TRBV7-3 and TRBJ2-2; D gene uncertain. Between the trimmed V and J ends, which lost 5 bases and 5 bases, there was a span of 6 bases. Per the germline V gene, CDR1 is SGHTA and CDR2 is FQGTGA. The CDR3 is made up of 12 amino acids. The CDR3 loop reads CASSQLTGELFF. CDR3 DNA sequence: TGTGCCAGCAGCCAATTGACCGGGGAGCTGTTTTTT.